This TCR beta chain was sequenced in a study of regulatory T cells in long-lasting Graves disease. This clonotype has a count of ten or more. Trimming pared 3 bases from V and 3 bases from J, leaving 8 bases between. Germline V gene sequence: CDR1 SNHLY, CDR2 FYNNEI. The CDR3 runs to 13 residues. Time point of the sample: newly diagnosed GD, antithyroid drugs for less than 3 months. The TCR library used RNA extracted from PBMCs. All patients originated from an endocrinology department located in Xi'an, China. A blood draw put approximately 9 milliliters of peripheral blood into EDTA tubes. Library construction for TCR beta used iRepertoire HTBI primers and Arm-PCR of CDR3 regions. MiXCR, run by TCRdb on the multiplex PCR reads, gives a single entry per CDR3 protein. The data show approximately 400,000 distinct CDR3 sequences, 15% to 18% seen once.

The V call is TRBV2, the J call TRBJ2-5, with TRBD2 as a possible D gene (6 bases). This specimen was peripheral blood mononuclear cells (PBMCs), taken at new diagnosis, from a patient treated with antithyroid drugs. The sequence was obtained from a female donor with Graves disease. CDR3 loop: CASSDSGEETQYF. In DNA form, the CDR3 reads TGTGCCAGCAGTGATTCGGGGGAAGAGACCCAGTACTTC.